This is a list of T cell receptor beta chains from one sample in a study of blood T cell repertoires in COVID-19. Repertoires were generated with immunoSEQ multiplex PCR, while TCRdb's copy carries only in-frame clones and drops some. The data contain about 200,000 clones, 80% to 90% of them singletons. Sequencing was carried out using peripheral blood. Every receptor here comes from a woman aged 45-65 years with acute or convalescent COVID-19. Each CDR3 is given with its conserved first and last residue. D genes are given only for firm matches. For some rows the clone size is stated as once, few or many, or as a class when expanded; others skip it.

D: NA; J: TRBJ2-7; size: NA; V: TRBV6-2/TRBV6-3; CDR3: CASSPLPPLEQYF; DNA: TGTGCCAGCAGCCCCCTCCCCCCCCTCGAGCAGTACTTC
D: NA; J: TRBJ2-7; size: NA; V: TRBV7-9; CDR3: CASSLGLTPYEQYF; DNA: TGTGCCAGCAGCTTAGGACTGACTCCCTACGAGCAGTACTTC
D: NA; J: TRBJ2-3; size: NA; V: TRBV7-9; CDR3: CASSLETVTDTQYF; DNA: TGTGCCAGCAGCTTAGAGACAGTCACAGATACGCAGTATTTT
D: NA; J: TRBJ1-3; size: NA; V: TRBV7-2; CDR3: CASSSGTGNTIYF; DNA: TGTGCCAGCAGTTCCGGGACAGGAAACACCATATATTTT
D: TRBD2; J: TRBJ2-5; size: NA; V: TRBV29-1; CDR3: CSVDLAGGETQYF; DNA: TGCAGCGTCGATTTAGCGGGGGGGGAGACCCAGTACTTC
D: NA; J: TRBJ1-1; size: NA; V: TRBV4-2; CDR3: CASSPGNGFSGNTEAFF; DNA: TGTGCCAGCAGCCCAGGTAATGGGTTTAGTGGGAACACTGAAGCTTTCTTT
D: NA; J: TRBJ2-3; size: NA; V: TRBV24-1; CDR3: CATSTPGADTQYF; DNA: TGTGCCACCAGCACGCCCGGGGCAGATACGCAGTATTTT
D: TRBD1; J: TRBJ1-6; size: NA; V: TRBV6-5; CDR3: CASSYRTGQYSPLHF; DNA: TGTGCCAGCAGTTACAGGACGGGACAGTATTCACCCCTCCACTTT
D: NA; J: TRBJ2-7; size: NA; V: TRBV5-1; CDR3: CASSLAGRRGRTYEQYF; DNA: TGCGCCAGCAGCTTGGCCGGGAGGAGGGGGAGGACCTACGAGCAGTACTTC
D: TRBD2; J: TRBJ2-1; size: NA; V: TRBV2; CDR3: CASSWTSGGTNEQFF; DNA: TGTGCCAGCAGTTGGACTAGCGGGGGGACCAATGAGCAGTTCTTC
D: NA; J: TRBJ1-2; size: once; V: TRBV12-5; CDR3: CATQRDYGYTF; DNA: TGTGCTACCCAGAGGGACTATGGCTACACCTTC
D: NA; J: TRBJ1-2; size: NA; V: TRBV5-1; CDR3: CASSLAGFTADLNYGYTF; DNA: TGCGCCAGCAGCTTGGCCGGGTTTACCGCAGACCTTAACTATGGCTACACCTTC
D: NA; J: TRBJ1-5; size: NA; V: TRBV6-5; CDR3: CASRTGPNQPQHF; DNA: TGTGCCAGCAGGACGGGTCCAAATCAGCCCCAGCATTTT
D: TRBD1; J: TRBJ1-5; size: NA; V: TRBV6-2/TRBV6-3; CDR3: CASSPGQGSSNQPQHF; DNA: TGTGCCAGCAGTCCGGGACAGGGGTCGAGCAATCAGCCCCAGCATTTT
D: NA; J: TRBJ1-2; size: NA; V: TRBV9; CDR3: CASSPDGNYGYTF; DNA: TGTGCCAGCAGCCCCGACGGGAACTATGGCTACACCTTC
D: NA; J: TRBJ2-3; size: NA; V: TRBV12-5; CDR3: CASGVPPPLETQYF; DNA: TGTGCTAGTGGTGTCCCCCCCCCGTTGGAGACGCAGTATTTT
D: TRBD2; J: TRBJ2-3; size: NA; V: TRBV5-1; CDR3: CASSTGTSGRSDTQYF; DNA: TGCGCCAGCAGCACGGGGACTAGCGGGAGGTCAGATACGCAGTATTTT
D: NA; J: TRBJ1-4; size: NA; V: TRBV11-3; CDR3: CASQGQINEKLFF; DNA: TGTGCCTCTCAGGGGCAGATTAATGAAAAACTGTTTTTT
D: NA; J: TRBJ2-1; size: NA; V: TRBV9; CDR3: CASSVEGLSNEQFF; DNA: TGTGCCAGCAGCGTAGAAGGACTAAGCAATGAGCAGTTCTTC
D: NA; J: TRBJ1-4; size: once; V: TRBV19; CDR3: CASTRQGGVFNEKLFF; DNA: TGTGCCAGTACCCGTCAGGGAGGGGTTTTTAATGAAAAACTGTTTTTT
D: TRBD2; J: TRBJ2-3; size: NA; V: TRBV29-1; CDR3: CSATSGTDTQYF; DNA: TGCAGCGCGACTAGCGGAACAGATACGCAGTATTTT
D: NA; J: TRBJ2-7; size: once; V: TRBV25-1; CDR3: CASSEGAGQDYEQYF; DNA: TGTGCCAGCAGTGAAGGGGCAGGGCAAGATTACGAGCAGTACTTC
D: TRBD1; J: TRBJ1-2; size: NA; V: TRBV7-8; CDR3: CASSLVTGTNYGYTF; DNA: TGTGCCAGCAGCTTAGTGACAGGGACTAACTATGGCTACACCTTC
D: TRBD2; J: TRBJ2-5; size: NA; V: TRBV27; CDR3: CASSLSGLAGVKETQYF; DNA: TGTGCCAGCAGTTTATCTGGACTAGCGGGAGTTAAAGAGACCCAGTACTTC
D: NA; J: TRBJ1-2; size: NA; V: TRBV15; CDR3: CATSRAGEVLGYTF; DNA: TGTGCCACCAGCAGAGCGGGGGAAGTCCTTGGCTACACCTTC
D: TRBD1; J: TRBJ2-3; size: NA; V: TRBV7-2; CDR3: CASRRQGVNTQYF; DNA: TGTGCCAGCAGGAGACAGGGGGTAAATACGCAGTATTTT
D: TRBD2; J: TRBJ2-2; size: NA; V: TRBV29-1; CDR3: CSVELAGVETGELFF; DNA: TGCAGCGTTGAACTAGCGGGAGTGGAGACCGGGGAGCTGTTTTTT
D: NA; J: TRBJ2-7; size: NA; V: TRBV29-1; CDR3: CSVDSGYPYEQYF; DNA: TGCAGCGTTGATTCAGGGTACCCCTACGAGCAGTACTTC
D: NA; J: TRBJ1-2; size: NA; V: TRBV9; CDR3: CASSVAPGLRGYTF; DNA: TGTGCCAGCAGCGTAGCCCCAGGGCTCCGTGGCTACACCTTC
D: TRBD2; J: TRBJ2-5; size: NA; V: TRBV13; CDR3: CASSLVGLAGVKETQYF; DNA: TGTGCCAGCAGCTTAGTGGGACTAGCGGGAGTTAAAGAGACCCAGTACTTC
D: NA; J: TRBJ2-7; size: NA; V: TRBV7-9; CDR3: CASSLGAGAYEQYF; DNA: TGTGCCAGCAGCCTAGGGGCAGGGGCCTACGAGCAGTACTTC
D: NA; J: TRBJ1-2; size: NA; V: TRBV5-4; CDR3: CASSLEGGRRGYTF; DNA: TGTGCCAGCAGCTTGGAGGGAGGCAGACGCGGCTACACCTTC
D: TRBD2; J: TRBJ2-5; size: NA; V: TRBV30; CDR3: CACTGTSGSRGETQYF; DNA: TGTGCCTGCACCGGGACTAGCGGGAGTCGGGGGGAGACCCAGTACTTC
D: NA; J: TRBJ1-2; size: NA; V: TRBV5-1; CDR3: CASSFGQGGSLNYGYTF; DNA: TGCGCCAGCAGCTTTGGGCAGGGAGGGTCTCTTAACTATGGCTACACCTTC
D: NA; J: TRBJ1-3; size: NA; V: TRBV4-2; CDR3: CASSYQEGSGNTIYF; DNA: TGTGCCAGCAGCTACCAGGAGGGCAGTGGAAACACCATATATTTT
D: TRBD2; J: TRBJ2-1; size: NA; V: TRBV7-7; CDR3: CASSPSGGSSYNEQFF; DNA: TGTGCCAGCAGCCCAAGCGGGGGGAGCTCCTACAATGAGCAGTTCTTC
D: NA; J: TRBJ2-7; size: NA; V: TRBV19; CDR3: CASSIEMQVSYEQYF; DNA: TGTGCCAGTAGTATAGAGATGCAGGTCTCCTACGAGCAGTACTTC
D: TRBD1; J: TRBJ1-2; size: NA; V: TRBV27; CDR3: CASRYLTGGEMGYTF; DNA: TGTGCCAGCAGATACCTGACAGGGGGCGAGATGGGCTACACCTTC
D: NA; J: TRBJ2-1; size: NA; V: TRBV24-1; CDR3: CATSDLDPEDLFF; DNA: TGTGCCACCAGTGATTTGGATCCAGAGGATTTGTTCTTC
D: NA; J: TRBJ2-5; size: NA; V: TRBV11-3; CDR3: CASSLVRGTETQYF; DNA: TGTGCCAGCAGCTTAGTCCGGGGAACAGAGACCCAGTACTTC
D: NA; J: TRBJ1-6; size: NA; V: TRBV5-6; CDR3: CASSWQRNNSPLHF; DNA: TGTGCCAGCAGCTGGCAGCGAAATAATTCACCCCTCCACTTT
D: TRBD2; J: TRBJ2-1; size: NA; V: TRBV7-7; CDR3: CASSFSSGSYNEQFF; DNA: TGTGCCAGCAGCTTTTCTAGCGGGAGTTACAATGAGCAGTTCTTC
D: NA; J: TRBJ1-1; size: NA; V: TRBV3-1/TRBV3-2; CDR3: CASSQERTLDPEAFF; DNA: TGTGCCAGCAGCCAAGAGAGGACATTGGACCCTGAAGCTTTCTTT